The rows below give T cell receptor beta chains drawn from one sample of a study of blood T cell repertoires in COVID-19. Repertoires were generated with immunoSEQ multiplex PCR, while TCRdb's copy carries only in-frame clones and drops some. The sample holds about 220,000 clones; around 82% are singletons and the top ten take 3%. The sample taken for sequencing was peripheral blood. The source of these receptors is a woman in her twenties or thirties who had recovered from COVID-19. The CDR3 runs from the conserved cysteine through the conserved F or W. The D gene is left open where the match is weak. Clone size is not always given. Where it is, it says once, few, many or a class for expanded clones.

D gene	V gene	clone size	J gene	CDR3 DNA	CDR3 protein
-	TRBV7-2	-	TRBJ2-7	TGTGCCAGCAGCCCAATGAGGGACTCGACCTACGAGCAGTACTTC	CASSPMRDSTYEQYF
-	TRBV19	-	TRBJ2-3	TGTGCCAGTAGCTGGGACTTTACTAGCACAGATACGCAGTATTTT	CASSWDFTSTDTQYF
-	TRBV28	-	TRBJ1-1	TGTGCCAGCAGTTTGAAGGTGGAGACTGAAGCTTTCTTT	CASSLKVETEAFF
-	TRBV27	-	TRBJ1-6	TGTGCCATCTACCCTGAGCTAAACTATAATTCACCCCTCCACTTT	CAIYPELNYNSPLHF
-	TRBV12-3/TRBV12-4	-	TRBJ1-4	TGTGCCAGCAGCCTCGGACAGAATGAAAAACTGTTTTTT	CASSLGQNEKLFF
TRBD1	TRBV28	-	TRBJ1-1	TGTGCCAGCAGTTTGGGTGGGACAGGAGACCACACTGAAGCTTTCTTT	CASSLGGTGDHTEAFF
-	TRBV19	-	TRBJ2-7	TGTGCCAGTAGTATCGTCGGGACTCCACCCTACGAGCAGTACTTC	CASSIVGTPPYEQYF
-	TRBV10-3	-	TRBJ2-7	TGTGCCATCAGTGATGCGGGGTTCCACTACGGCGAGCAGTACTTC	CAISDAGFHYGEQYF
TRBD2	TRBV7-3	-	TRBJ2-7	TGTGCCAGCAGCTCCGGGACTAGCGGGAGTCAAGGAGAGCAGTACTTC	CASSSGTSGSQGEQYF
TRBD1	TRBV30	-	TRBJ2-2	TGTGCCTGGAGCCCCGACAGGGACGGCGGGGAGCTGTTTTTT	CAWSPDRDGGELFF
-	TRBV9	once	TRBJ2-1	TGTGCCAGCAGCCGGTGGAGGACTGACAATGAGCAGTTCTTC	CASSRWRTDNEQFF
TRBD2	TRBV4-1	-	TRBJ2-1	TGCGCCAGCAGCCAAGATAGTCGGACTAGCGGGTACAATGAGCAGTTCTTC	CASSQDSRTSGYNEQFF
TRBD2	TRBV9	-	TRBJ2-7	TGTGCCAGCAGCGCGGGGGGACTAGCGGGCTACGAGCAGTACTTC	CASSAGGLAGYEQYF
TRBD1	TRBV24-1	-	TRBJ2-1	TGTGCCACCAGCCCATCGACAGGGCGCCCCTACAATGAGCAGTTCTTC	CATSPSTGRPYNEQFF
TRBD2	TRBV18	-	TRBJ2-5	TGTGCCAGCTCGCGACTAGCGAGGGAGACCCAGTACTTC	CASSRLARETQYF
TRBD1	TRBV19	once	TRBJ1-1	TGTGCCAGTAGTATAGATCCGGACAGGGCCGAAGCTTTCTTT	CASSIDPDRAEAFF
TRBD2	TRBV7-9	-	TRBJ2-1	TGTGCCAGCAGCAGGGCGGGACTAGCGGGAGTGAATGAGCAGTTCTTC	CASSRAGLAGVNEQFF
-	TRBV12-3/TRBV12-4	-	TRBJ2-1	TGTGCCAGCACCGAAGGACCCAGGGATGAGCAGTTCTTC	CASTEGPRDEQFF
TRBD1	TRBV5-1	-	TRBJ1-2	TGCGCCAGCAGCTTCGGCCAGGGGGTTTATGGCTACACCTTC	CASSFGQGVYGYTF
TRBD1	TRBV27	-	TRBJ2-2	TGTGCCAGCAAGGTAGACAGGGGGAACACCGGGGAGCTGTTTTTT	CASKVDRGNTGELFF
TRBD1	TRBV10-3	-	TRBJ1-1	TGTGCCACCAGGGAGACAGGGGAGGCCACTGAAGCTTTCTTT	CATRETGEATEAFF
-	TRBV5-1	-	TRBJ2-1	TGCGCCAGCAGCCCAGTTTGGGGTAGCGGACACAATGAGCAGTTCTTC	CASSPVWGSGHNEQFF
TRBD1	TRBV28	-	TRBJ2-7	TGTGCCAGCAGTTTGCCGGGACAGGGTCCCCTTAGGGCGTACGAGCAGTACTTC	CASSLPGQGPLRAYEQYF
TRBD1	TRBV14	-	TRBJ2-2	TGTGCCAGCAGCCCCGACCCGGGACAGGGATCCACCGGGGAGCTGTTTTTT	CASSPDPGQGSTGELFF
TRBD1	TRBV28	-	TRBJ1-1	TGTGCCAGCGGCCCCAGGGGGCGAAGGACTGAAGCTTTCTTT	CASGPRGRRTEAFF
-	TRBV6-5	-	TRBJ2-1	TGTGCCAGCAGTTACTTGGGCCTTAGCTCCTACAATGAGCAGTTCTTC	CASSYLGLSSYNEQFF
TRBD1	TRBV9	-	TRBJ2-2	TGTGCCAGCAGCGTCACAGGGACAGGGACCGGGGAGCTGTTTTTT	CASSVTGTGTGELFF
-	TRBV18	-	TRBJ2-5	TGTGCCAGCTCCCGTTACAGGACGGAGACCCAGTACTTC	CASSRYRTETQYF
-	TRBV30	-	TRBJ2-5	TGTGCCTGGAGTGTAGCCTTCCAAGAGACCCAGTACTTC	CAWSVAFQETQYF
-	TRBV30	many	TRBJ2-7	TGTGCCTGGAGTGTTGGGGCTTGGGAGCAGTACTTC	CAWSVGAWEQYF
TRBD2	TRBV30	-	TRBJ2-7	TGTGCCCAGAGCGGCGGGAGGGCCATCTACGAGCAGTACTTC	CAQSGGRAIYEQYF
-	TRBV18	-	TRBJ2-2	TGTGCCAGCTCACCACTCGAAGTGGTCAGTCACACCGGGGAGCTGTTTTTT	CASSPLEVVSHTGELFF
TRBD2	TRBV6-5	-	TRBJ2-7	TGTGCCAGCAGTTACGCTAGCGGGAGGGCTAACTACGAGCAGTACTTC	CASSYASGRANYEQYF
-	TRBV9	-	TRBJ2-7	TGTGCCAGCAGCGTGAGCGGGTTTAACGAGCAGTACTTC	CASSVSGFNEQYF
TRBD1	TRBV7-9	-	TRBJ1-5	TGTGCCAGCAGTCCCGGGACAGGGAGCCAGCCCCAGCATTTT	CASSPGTGSQPQHF
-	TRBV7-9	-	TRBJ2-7	TGTGCCAGCAGCTTAGTTGGCAGGGGGGCGAACGAGCAGTACTTC	CASSLVGRGANEQYF
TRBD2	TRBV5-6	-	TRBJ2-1	TGTGCCAGCAGCTTGGCCCTCGGGACTACCAATAATGAGCAGTTCTTC	CASSLALGTTNNEQFF
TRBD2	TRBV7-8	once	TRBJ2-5	TGTGCCAGCAGCCCAGACGGGGGGGAGACCCAGTACTTC	CASSPDGGETQYF
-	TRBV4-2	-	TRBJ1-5	TGTGCCAGCAGCCATCAAGACAGTAATCAGCCCCAGCATTTT	CASSHQDSNQPQHF
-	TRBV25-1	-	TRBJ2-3	TGTGCCAGCAGTGGTCCGCGCCCCATCGATACGCAGTATTTT	CASSGPRPIDTQYF
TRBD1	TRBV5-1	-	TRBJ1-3	TGCGCCAGCAGCCCGGGACAGGTGGTTGACACCATATATTTT	CASSPGQVVDTIYF